Shown below are 21 T cell receptor beta chains from a single sample sequenced in a study of OX40 agonist ivuxolimab in advanced cancers. This table comes from immunoSEQ multiplex PCR, and its TCRdb copy is limited to in-frame clones, with some not included. Of about 46,000 clones in the sample, more than 75% were seen once. The specimen comprised CD4+ or CD8+ T cells sorted from blood, sampled in a trial of the OX40 agonist ivuxolimab. The receptors derive from an adult with an advanced solid tumor such as melanoma, head and neck, liver or kidney cancer.

This chain joins TRBV28 and TRBJ2-2, with 7 bases matching TRBD2. The CDR3 spans 18 residues. Germline trimming cut 5 bases from V and 0 bases from J; bases unmatched to any gene: 12. Looked up from germline, CDR1 is MDHEN and CDR2 is SYDVKM. CDR3 protein: CASSPLLQAGANTGELFF. For the CDR3, the DNA is TGTGCCAGCAGTCCACTACTACAGGCGGGGGCGAACACCGGGGAGCTGTTTTTT. Combining the CDR3 with reference TRBV28 and TRBJ2-2 gives the whole variable domain DVKVTQSSRYLVKRTGEKVFLECVQDMDHENMFWYRQDPGLGLRLIYFSYDVKMKEKGDIPEGYSVSREKKERFSLILESASTNQTSMYLCASSPLLQAGANTGELFFGEGSRLTVL.

This clone appeared once. The chain joins TRBV2 to TRBJ2-5; D might be TRBD1 (5 bases). From germline, CDR1 is SNHLY and CDR2 FYNNEI. This CDR3 comprises 12 residues. V was cut by 8 bases and J by 2 bases, with 9 bases left in between. The CDR3 here is CASPGRQETQYF. CDR3 sequence (DNA): TGTGCCAGCCCAGGGCGGCAAGAGACCCAGTACTTC.

The chain carries TRBV27 and TRBJ2-5; the D gene could be TRBD1 or TRBD2 (6 bases each). Germline assignment: CDR1 MNHEY and CDR2 SMNVEV (reference sequence). The CDR3 is made up of 15 amino acids. V gave up 3 bases and J gave up 5 bases, with 16 bases separating them. The CDR3 bases are TGTGCCAGCAGTTTCTTTAGGGGGAGCGGGGAGACCCAGTACTTC. As protein: CASSFFRGSGETQYF.

The V gene is TRBV7-2, the J gene TRBJ2-1; D is possibly TRBD2 (5 bases). The germline gives CDR1 SGHTA, CDR2 FQGNSA. The germline V and J ends were trimmed by 2 bases and 10 bases, with 6 bases remaining between them. This CDR3 spans 11 amino acids. CDR3 sequence reads: CASSLIAEQFF. CDR3 coding DNA: TGTGCCAGCAGCTTAATAGCGGAGCAGTTCTTC. The full variable domain, its missing parts supplied by reference TRBV7-2 and TRBJ2-1, is GAGVSQSPSNKVTEKGKDVELRCDPISGHTALYWYRQSLGQGLEFLIYFQGNSAPDKSGLPSDRFSAERTGGSVSTLTIQRTQQEDSAVYLCASSLIAEQFFGPGTRLTVL.

This clone has a single count. As DNA, the CDR3 is TGTGCCAGCAGCGTCGAGGGAGTGGGGGGCGACATTCAGTACTTC. Residues: CASSVEGVGGDIQYF. The genes are TRBV9 and TRBJ2-4; D possibly matches TRBD1 or TRBD2 (6 bases each). The germline V gene encodes CDR1 SGDLS and CDR2 YYNGEE. The length of the CDR3 is 15 residues. V lost 2 bases and J lost 8, with 17 bases in between.

This chain connects TRBV7-6 to TRBJ2-7, with D possibly being TRBD2 (5 bases). V was shortened by 2 bases and J by 2 bases, with 13 bases between the two germline ends. CDR1 SGHVS and CDR2 FNYEAQ come from the germline V gene. This CDR3 region has 15 residues. The CDR3 DNA is TGTGCCAGCAGCTTACGTGGGAGTCCTCCCTACGAGCAGTACTTC. As protein: CASSLRGSPPYEQYF.

The chain couples TRBV6-1 to TRBJ2-1; no clear D gene. V lost 1 base and J lost 2, with 9 bases in between. This CDR3 contains 15 residues. Germline V CDR1 and CDR2: MNHNS, SASEGT. This chain's CDR3 is CASSEGIRPYNEQFF. The CDR3 coding sequence is TGTGCCAGCAGTGAAGGCATTAGACCCTACAATGAGCAGTTCTTC.

J is TRBJ2-7 and V is TRBV30; TRBD1 or TRBD2 may be the D gene (5 bases each). Between the trimmed V and J ends, which lost 7 bases and 1 base, there was a span of 11 bases. Looked up from germline, CDR1 is GTSNPN and CDR2 is SVGIG (reference sequence). This CDR3 has 12 residues. CDR3 DNA sequence: TGTGCCTCTACTAGGACATCCTACGAGCAGTACTTC. Translation: CASTRTSYEQYF.

V is TRBV2 and J is TRBJ1-5; 7 bases are a match to TRBD1. The CDR3 contains 14 residues. Trimming cost V 8 bases and J 2 bases; bases outside gene matches: 6. CDR1 and CDR2 from the germline V gene are SNHLY and FYNNEI. Written as DNA, the CDR3 is TGTGCCAGCGCGGGGGACAGCGGCAATCAGCCCCAGCATTTT. Translated, it gives CASAGDSGNQPQHF.

This clone has a handful of counts. In DNA, the CDR3 is TGTGCCAGCAGCTTAGGGGGTGGGTATAGCAATCAGCCCCAGCATTTT. It specifies CASSLGGGYSNQPQHF. The chain joins TRBV7-6 to TRBJ1-5, with D unclear. Germline CDR1 reads SGHVS; CDR2 reads FNYEAQ. Trimming removed 1 base at V and 0 bases at J, with 10 bases between. This CDR3 contains 16 residues. The full variable domain, in which reference TRBV7-6 and TRBJ1-5 provide the parts outside the CDR3, is GAGVSQSPRYKVTKRGQDVALRCDPISGHVSLYWYRQALGQGPEFLTYFNYEAQQDKSGLPNDRFSAERPEGSISTLTIQRTEQRDSAMYRCASSLGGGYSNQPQHFGDGTRLSIL.

This chain connects TRBV6-1 to TRBJ1-6; 8 bases are shared with TRBD1. The CDR3 is made up of 15 amino acids. The ends lost 2 bases at V and 7 bases at J; junction bases unmatched: 4. Germline CDR1 and CDR2: MNHNS and SASEGT. The CDR3 spells CASSERTGRNSPLHF. CDR3 in DNA: TGTGCCAGCAGTGAACGGACAGGGAGGAATTCACCCCTCCACTTT.

V usage is TRBV7-8 and J usage is TRBJ2-7; no clear D. The germline CDR1 and CDR2 sequences are SGHVS and FQNEAQ. Trimming cost V 4 bases and J 0 bases, with 10 bases left between them. The CDR3 is made up of 14 amino acids. DNA for the CDR3: TGTGCCAGCAGCTCCCCTGGTTCCTCCTACGAGCAGTACTTC. This encodes CASSSPGSSYEQYF.

This clone was found once. V gene TRBV5-4 combines with J gene TRBJ1-4; TRBD1 agrees at 8 bases. The CDR3 length is 15 residues. The junction had 4 bases not matched to a gene; V was cut back by 4 bases and J by 2 bases. Germline V gene sequence: CDR1 SGHNT, CDR2 YYREEE (reference sequence). The CDR3 loop is CASSQTGDTNEKLFF. The CDR3 coding sequence is TGTGCCAGCAGCCAGACAGGGGACACTAATGAAAAACTGTTTTTT.

The genes are TRBV5-1 and TRBJ2-1; the match to TRBD1 covers 9 bases. Germline CDR1 and CDR2: SGHRS and YFSETQ. The length of the CDR3 is 15 residues. V lost 3 bases to trimming and J lost 4 bases; unmatched junction nucleotides: 5. Here the CDR3 reads CASSWVDRGYNEQFF. DNA for the CDR3: TGCGCCAGCAGCTGGGTGGACAGGGGTTACAATGAGCAGTTCTTC. The whole variable domain, filled in from reference TRBV5-1 and TRBJ2-1, reads KAGVTQTPRYLIKTRGQQVTLSCSPISGHRSVSWYQQTPGQGLQFLFEYFSETQRNKGNFPGRFSGRQFSNSRSEMNVSTLELGDSALYLCASSWVDRGYNEQFFGPGTRLTVL.

This clone is a singleton in its sample. The chain is built from TRBV4-1 and TRBJ2-3, with TRBD2 matching 10 bases. From germline, CDR1 is MGHRA and CDR2 YSYEKL. CDR3 length: 18 residues. J lost 6 bases, V lost 0 bases, and 12 bases had no gene match. In nucleotides, the CDR3 is TGCGCCAGCAGCCAAGATCAACGGACTAGCGGAGGGGGGGATACGCAGTATTTT. Translating it yields CASSQDQRTSGGGDTQYF.

The chain has TRBV9 and TRBJ2-3, with TRBD2 identical over 8 bases. Unmatched junction bases numbered 12, after V lost 4 bases and J lost 2 bases. Germline assignment: CDR1 SGDLS and CDR2 YYNGEE. CDR3 size: 17 residues. The CDR3 region is CASSPGLKRGNTDTQYF. CDR3 sequence (DNA): TGTGCCAGCAGCCCTGGCCTGAAGCGGGGGAACACAGATACGCAGTATTTT.

This clone was observed a single time. The chain uses TRBV29-1 and TRBJ2-7; D is perhaps TRBD1 (6 bases). V dropped 7 bases and J dropped 4 bases, with 20 bases sitting between them. This CDR3 comprises 14 residues. CDR1 SQVTM and CDR2 ANQGSEA come from the germline V gene. CDR3 loop: CSGRTEEHSYEQYF. DNA for the CDR3: TGCAGCGGCCGGACAGAAGAGCATTCATACGAGCAGTACTTC.

The V call is TRBV27, the J call TRBJ1-1; D call uncertain. V dropped 2 bases and J dropped 8 bases, with 15 bases sitting between them. This CDR3 is built from 14 residues. Germline CDR1 is MNHEY and CDR2 is SMNVEV (reference sequence). The CDR3 DNA sequence: TGTGCCAGCAGTTTAGGGCAAGGATCCGTGGAAGCTTTCTTT. This codes for CASSLGQGSVEAFF.

V usage is TRBV13 and J usage is TRBJ2-3; D call uncertain. The V end lost 1 base, the J end lost 4 bases, and 12 bases lay between the germline ends. Germline V gene sequence: CDR1 PRHDT, CDR2 FYEKMQ (reference sequence). This CDR3 has 15 residues. The CDR3 loop is CASSLAPLGADTQYF. Written as DNA, the CDR3 is TGTGCCAGCAGCTTAGCCCCCCTGGGCGCAGATACGCAGTATTTT.

This rearrangement joins TRBV4-3 to TRBJ2-3; D possibly corresponds to TRBD2 (7 bases). Trimming shortened V by 4 bases and J by 1 base, and 18 bases separated the two germline ends. Germline CDR1 LGHNA, CDR2 YSLEER. The CDR3 is made up of 17 amino acids. Written as DNA, the CDR3 is TGCGCCAGCAGCCCCCGGGTAGGGGGGGGCGGCACAGATACGCAGTATTTT. It codes for CASSPRVGGGGTDTQYF.

This clone has only a few counts. This chain links TRBV7-6 with TRBJ1-1, with 9 bases aligning to TRBD1. The V gene end was trimmed by 1 base and the J gene end by 6 bases; junction bases not matched to a gene: 6. The length of the CDR3 is 15 residues. From germline, CDR1 is SGHVS and CDR2 FNYEAQ. CDR3 loop: CASSLGQGGLAEAFF. CDR3 bases: TGTGCCAGCAGCTTAGGACAGGGGGGATTAGCTGAAGCTTTCTTT. The full variable domain, with the rest looked up from reference TRBV7-6 and TRBJ1-1, is GAGVSQSPRYKVTKRGQDVALRCDPISGHVSLYWYRQALGQGPEFLTYFNYEAQQDKSGLPNDRFSAERPEGSISTLTIQRTEQRDSAMYRCASSLGQGGLAEAFFGQGTRLTVV.